One sample yielded the 9 T cell receptor beta chains listed below, sequenced in a study of blood T cell repertoires in COVID-19 (dated by TCRdb to between 2020 and 2021). The protocol used for the library was the immunoSEQ multiplex PCR assay. Entries here come from immuneACCESS through TCRdb and include only in-frame sequences with V and J called. Some clones fail to appear in such tables; in the studies checked, an unresolved V gene covers under half of the shortfall, and the cause of the remainder is unknown. Counted in this sample were under 300,000 clones; roughly 90% of them appeared once. The ten largest make up about 2.1% of the sample. Sample: PBMCs or T cells enriched from blood (not recorded which). All receptors come from a woman aged 40 to 50 with acute COVID-19.

The V call is TRBV27, the J call TRBJ1-6, with D unresolved. Trimming removed 0 bases from V and 7 bases from J, with 10 bases in between. The CDR3 totals 15 residues. Germline CDR1 MNHEY, CDR2 SMNVEV (reference sequence). CDR3 residues: CASSLSLDWNSPLHF. The CDR3 DNA reads TGTGCCAGCAGTTTATCGTTGGACTGGAATTCACCCCTCCACTTT.

The chain recombines TRBV6-5 with TRBJ2-1, with D perhaps matching TRBD1 (5 bases). The V gene lost 5 bases and the J gene lost 1 base, with 12 bases spanning the gap. Per the germline V gene, CDR1 is MNHEY and CDR2 is SVGAGI. The CDR3 covers 15 residues. CDR3 nucleotides: TGTGCCAGCAGTCGAAAACAGGTGTCCTACAATGAGCAGTTCTTC. Its translation: CASSRKQVSYNEQFF.

This chain joins TRBV30 and TRBJ2-4; the match to TRBD2 covers 7 bases. The CDR3 spans 16 residues. The germline V gene has CDR1 GTSNPN and CDR2 SVGIG (reference sequence). V gave up 3 bases and J gave up 3 bases; unmatched junction bases: 11. This CDR3 is CAWSDDVPSGKNIQYF. CDR3 DNA sequence: TGTGCCTGGAGCGACGATGTCCCTAGCGGCAAAAACATTCAGTACTTC. Combining the CDR3 with reference TRBV30 and TRBJ2-4 gives the whole variable domain SQTIHQWPATLVQPVGSPLSLECTVEGTSNPNLYWYRQAAGRGLQLLFYSVGIGQISSEVPQNLSASRPQDRQFILSSKKLLLSDSGFYLCAWSDDVPSGKNIQYFGAGTRLSVL.

The CDR3 region is CASSSAYEQYF. Here the CDR3 DNA reads TGTGCCAGCAGCTCAGCCTACGAGCAGTACTTC. This sequence joins TRBV28 and TRBJ2-7, with no clear D. The CDR3 is 11 residues long. Trimming stripped 6 bases from V and 2 bases from J, with 5 bases between. Germline V lookup: CDR1 MDHEN, CDR2 SYDVKM.

The V and J genes are TRBV19 and TRBJ2-7; a possible D gene is TRBD1 (6 bases). Germline loops: CDR1 LNHDA, CDR2 SQIVND (reference sequence). This CDR3 comprises 15 residues. Between the trimmed V and J ends, which lost 0 bases and 6 bases, there was a span of 15 bases. CDR3 nucleotides: TGTGCCAGTAGTATAGATCACAGGGTGAAGGGCGAGCAGTACTTC. This codes for CASSIDHRVKGEQYF. Filled out from reference TRBV19 and TRBJ2-7, the complete variable domain reads DGGITQSPKYLFRKEGQNVTLSCEQNLNHDAMYWYRQDPGQGLRLIYYSQIVNDFQKGDIAEGYSVSREKKESFPLTVTSAQKNPTAFYLCASSIDHRVKGEQYFGPGTRLTVT.

This clone showed up just once. V usage is TRBV15 and J usage is TRBJ1-2; the D gene is possibly TRBD1 (5 bases). Germline values: CDR1 LNHNV, CDR2 YYDKDF (reference sequence). The CDR3 extends over 13 amino acids. V lost 0 bases to trimming and J lost 4 bases, with 6 bases between them. The DNA of the CDR3 is TGTGCCACCAGCAGAGAGGGGGGCTATGGCTACACCTTC. It yields the protein CATSREGGYGYTF.

V and J are TRBV28 and TRBJ2-1, with TRBD2 matching 11 bases. Germline V gives CDR1 MDHEN, CDR2 SYDVKM. With V trimmed by 6 bases and J by 4 bases, 5 bases remained unmatched. This CDR3 has 15 amino acids. The CDR3 DNA sequence: TGTGCCAGCAGCCGTGGGACTAGCGGATACAATGAGCAGTTCTTC. This sequence encodes CASSRGTSGYNEQFF.

The V call is TRBV6-6, the J call TRBJ1-1; possibly TRBD1 for D (5 bases). Trimming left V 2 bases short and J 5 bases short, with 12 bases between. Germline CDR1 reads MNHNY; CDR2 reads SVGAGI (reference sequence). The CDR3 has 14 amino acids. CDR3 nucleotides: TGTGCCAGCAGTTACGGTGGGGGGTGGACTGAAGCTTTCTTT. It encodes CASSYGGGWTEAFF.

The chain joins TRBV24-1 to TRBJ2-6; 7 positions match TRBD1. Per the germline V gene, CDR1 is KGHDR and CDR2 is SFDVKD. This CDR3 contains 17 residues. V lost 5 bases to trimming and J lost 1 base; unmatched junction nucleotides: 7. The CDR3 protein is CATSGVGGSSGANVLTF. The CDR3 region has the DNA TGTGCCACCAGTGGGGTAGGGGGCTCGTCTGGGGCCAACGTCCTGACTTTC.